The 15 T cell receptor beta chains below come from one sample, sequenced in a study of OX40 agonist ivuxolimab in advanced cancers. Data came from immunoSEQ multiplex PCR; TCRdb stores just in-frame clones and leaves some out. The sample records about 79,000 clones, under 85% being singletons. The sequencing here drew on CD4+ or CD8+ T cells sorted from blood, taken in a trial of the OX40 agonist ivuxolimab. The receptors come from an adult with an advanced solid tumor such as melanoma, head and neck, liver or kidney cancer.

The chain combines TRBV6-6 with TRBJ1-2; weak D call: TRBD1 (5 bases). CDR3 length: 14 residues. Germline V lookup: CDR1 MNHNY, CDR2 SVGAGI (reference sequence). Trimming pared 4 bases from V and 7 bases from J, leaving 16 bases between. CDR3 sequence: CASSSHGGRGGYTF. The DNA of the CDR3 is TGTGCCAGCAGTTCCCATGGAGGGAGGGGTGGCTACACCTTC.

Written as DNA, the CDR3 is TGTGCCTCCCCCCACCGGGGGAGGTTTGACTATGGCTACACCTTC. It codes for CASPHRGRFDYGYTF. This rearrangement joins TRBV30 to TRBJ1-2; possible D gene TRBD1, 5 bases. V shed 7 bases and J shed 3 bases, with 21 bases lying between them. CDR3 length: 15 amino acids. The germline V gene has CDR1 GTSNPN and CDR2 SVGIG (reference sequence).

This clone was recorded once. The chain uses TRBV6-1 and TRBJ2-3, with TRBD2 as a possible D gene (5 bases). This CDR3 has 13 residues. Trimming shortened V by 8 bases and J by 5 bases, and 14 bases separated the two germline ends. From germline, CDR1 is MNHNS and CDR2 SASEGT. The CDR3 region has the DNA TGTGCCAGCGCTCGGTACGGAGGAGATACGCAGTATTTT. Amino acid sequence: CASARYGGDTQYF.

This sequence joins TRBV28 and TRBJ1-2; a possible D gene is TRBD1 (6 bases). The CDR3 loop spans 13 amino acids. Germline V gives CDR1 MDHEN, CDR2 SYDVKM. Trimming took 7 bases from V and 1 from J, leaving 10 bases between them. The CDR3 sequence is CASTGADNYGYTF. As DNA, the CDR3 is TGTGCCAGCACAGGGGCGGATAACTATGGCTACACCTTC.

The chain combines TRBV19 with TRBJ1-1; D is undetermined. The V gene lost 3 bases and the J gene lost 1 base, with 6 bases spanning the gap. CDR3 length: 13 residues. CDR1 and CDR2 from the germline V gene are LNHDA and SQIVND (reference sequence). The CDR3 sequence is CASSISANTEAFF. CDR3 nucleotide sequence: TGTGCCAGTAGTATTTCAGCGAACACTGAAGCTTTCTTT.

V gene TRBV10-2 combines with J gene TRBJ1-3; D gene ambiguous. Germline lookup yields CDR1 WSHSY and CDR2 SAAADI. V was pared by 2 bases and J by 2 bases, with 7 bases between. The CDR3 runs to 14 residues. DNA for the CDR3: TGCGCCAGCAGTGAGGCTGGGGCTGGAAACACCATATATTTT. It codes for CASSEAGAGNTIYF.

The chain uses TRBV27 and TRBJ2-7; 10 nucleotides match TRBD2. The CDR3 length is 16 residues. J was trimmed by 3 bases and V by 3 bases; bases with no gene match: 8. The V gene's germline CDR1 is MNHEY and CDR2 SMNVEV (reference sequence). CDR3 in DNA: TGTGCCAGCAGTTTGGGAGTAAGCGGGAGGGACTACGAGCAGTACTTC. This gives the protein CASSLGVSGRDYEQYF.

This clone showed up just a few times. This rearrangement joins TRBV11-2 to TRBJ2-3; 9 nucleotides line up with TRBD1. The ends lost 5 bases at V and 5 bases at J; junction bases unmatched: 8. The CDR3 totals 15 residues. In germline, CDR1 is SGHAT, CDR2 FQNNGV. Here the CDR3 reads CASSLGQGRGDTQYF. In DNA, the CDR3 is TGTGCCAGCAGCCTGGGACAGGGTCGGGGAGATACGCAGTATTTT.

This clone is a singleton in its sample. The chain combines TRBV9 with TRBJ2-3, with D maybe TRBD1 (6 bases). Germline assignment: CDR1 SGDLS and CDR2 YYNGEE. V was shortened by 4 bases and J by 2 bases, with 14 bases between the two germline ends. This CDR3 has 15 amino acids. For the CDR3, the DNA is TGTGCCAGCAGCTCTTCCTGGGGACACACAGATACGCAGTATTTT. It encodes CASSSSWGHTDTQYF. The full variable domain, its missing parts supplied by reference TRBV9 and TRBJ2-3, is DSGVTQTPKHLITATGQRVTLRCSPRSGDLSVYWYQQSLDQGLQFLIQYYNGEERAKGNILERFSAQQFPDLHSELNLSSLELGDSALYFCASSSSWGHTDTQYFGPGTRLTVL.

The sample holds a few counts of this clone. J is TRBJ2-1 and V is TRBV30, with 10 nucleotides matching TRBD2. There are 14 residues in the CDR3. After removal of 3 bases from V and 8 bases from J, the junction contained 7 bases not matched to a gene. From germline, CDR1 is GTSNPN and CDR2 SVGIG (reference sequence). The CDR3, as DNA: TGTGCCTGGAGAAGAGCGGGAGGGCGAGATGAGCAGTTCTTC. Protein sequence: CAWRRAGGRDEQFF.

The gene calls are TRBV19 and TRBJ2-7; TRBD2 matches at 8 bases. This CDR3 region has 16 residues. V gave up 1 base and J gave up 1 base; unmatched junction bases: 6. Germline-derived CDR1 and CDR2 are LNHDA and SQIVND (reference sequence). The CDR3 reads CASSIGGGRLSYEQYF. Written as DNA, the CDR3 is TGTGCCAGTAGTATAGGAGGCGGGAGGCTATCCTACGAGCAGTACTTC.

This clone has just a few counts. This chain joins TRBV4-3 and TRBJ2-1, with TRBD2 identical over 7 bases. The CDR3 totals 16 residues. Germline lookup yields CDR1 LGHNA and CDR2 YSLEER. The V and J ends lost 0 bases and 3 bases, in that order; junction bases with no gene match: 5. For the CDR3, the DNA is TGCGCCAGCAGCCAAGATTCACTAGCGAACTACAATGAGCAGTTCTTC. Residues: CASSQDSLANYNEQFF.

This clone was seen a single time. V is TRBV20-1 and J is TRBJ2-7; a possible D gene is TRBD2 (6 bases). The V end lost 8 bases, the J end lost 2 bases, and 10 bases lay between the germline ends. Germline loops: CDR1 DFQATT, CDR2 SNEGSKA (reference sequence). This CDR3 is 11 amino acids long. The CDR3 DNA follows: TGCAGTACCAGGAGGGCCTACGAGCAGTACTTC. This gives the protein CSTRRAYEQYF.

In nucleotides, the CDR3 is TGTGCCAGCAGTTTCGGAGTCGGTACATTTGTTGAGCAGTTCTTC. It yields the protein CASSFGVGTFVEQFF. The chain is built from TRBV5-6 and TRBJ2-1; no definite D call. The CDR3 spans 15 residues. V lost 5 bases and J 9 bases, leaving 21 bases between the germline ends. Germline values: CDR1 SGHDT, CDR2 YYEEEE.

The DNA of the CDR3 is TGTGCCAGCAGCCCACCGGGACTAGCGGGTCACACCGGGGAGCTGTTTTTT. This gives the protein CASSPPGLAGHTGELFF. The rearrangement joins TRBV28 to TRBJ2-2, with 12 bases that match TRBD2. V was clipped by 6 bases and J by 3 bases; unmatched bases: 8. This CDR3 is 17 amino acids long. The germline V gene has CDR1 MDHEN and CDR2 SYDVKM.